Listed here are 27 T cell receptor beta chains from one sample, sequenced in a study of shared clonotypes between healthy human individuals. Produced via immunoSEQ multiplex PCR; TCRdb's table is partial and in-frame only. The sample records around 700,000 clones, less than 80% being singletons. Sequenced input: memory CD4+ T cells sorted from blood. As for subset: CD45RA-negative fraction. The receptors originated from a woman aged 25 to 39 in good health.

This clone was detected once. The genes are TRBV6-6 and TRBJ2-7, with a tentative D call TRBD2 (6 bases). CDR1 and CDR2 from the germline V gene are MNHNY and SVGAGI (reference sequence). The CDR3 sequence is 13 residues long. The germline V and J ends were trimmed by 2 bases and 6 bases, with 11 bases remaining between them. The CDR3 DNA sequence: TGTGCCAGCAGTTACCCGAGTAGCGGCGAGCAGTACTTC. Protein sequence: CASSYPSSGEQYF.

There are a few counts of this clone. The rearrangement links TRBV18 to TRBJ2-2; 7 bases map to TRBD2. This CDR3 is 15 amino acids long. Per the germline V gene, CDR1 is KGHSH and CDR2 is LQKENI. V gave up 2 bases and J gave up 7 bases; unmatched junction bases: 7. The CDR3 loop is CASSPTQRESGELFF. The CDR3 coding sequence is TGTGCCAGCTCACCAACTCAGCGGGAAAGCGGGGAGCTGTTTTTT.

The chain recombines TRBV5-8 with TRBJ2-7; D is unclear. Germline lookup yields CDR1 SGHTS and CDR2 YDEGEE. The CDR3 runs to 13 residues. Deletions cut 6 bases from V and 4 bases from J, with 14 bases between. CDR3 nucleotides: TGTGCCAGCACCGCTTCTCTTGGTTACGAGCAGTACTTC. Amino acids: CASTASLGYEQYF.

The rearrangement uses TRBV5-1 and TRBJ2-1; unclear D gene. V was pared by 4 bases and J by 0 bases, with 11 bases between. The germline CDR1 and CDR2 sequences are SGHRS and YFSETQ. This CDR3 spans 15 amino acids. In nucleotides, the CDR3 is TGCGCCAGCAGCGCGGACCGAAGCTCCTACAATGAGCAGTTCTTC. This codes for CASSADRSSYNEQFF.

The genes are TRBV7-9 and TRBJ1-3; D is possibly TRBD1 (6 bases). This CDR3 region has 16 residues. CDR1 and CDR2 from the germline V gene are SEHNR and FQNEAQ (reference sequence). V was cut by 5 bases and J by 0 bases, with 14 bases left in between. The CDR3 DNA follows: TGTGCCAGCAGCCAAGGGACACCCCGCTCTGGAAACACCATATATTTT. Encoded protein: CASSQGTPRSGNTIYF.

This clone was recorded once. The CDR3 loop is CASSQAGARTEAFF. The CDR3, as DNA: TGTGCCAGCAGCCAAGCAGGGGCCCGGACTGAAGCTTTCTTT. The chain links TRBV4-2 to TRBJ1-1, with D maybe TRBD1 (6 bases). Germline V CDR1 and CDR2: LGHNA, YNFKEQ. V lost 1 base and J 5 bases, leaving 11 bases between the germline ends. The CDR3 sequence is 14 residues long.

V is TRBV28 and J is TRBJ1-5; TRBD1 might be the D (6 bases). The germline CDR1 and CDR2 sequences are MDHEN and SYDVKM. The CDR3 runs 15 residues. V gave up 7 bases and J gave up 7 bases, with 20 bases separating them. CDR3 DNA sequence: TGTGCCAGCACCCCCGGTGGGGGGAGGGGGCAGCCCCAGCATTTT. Its translation is CASTPGGGRGQPQHF.

The chain employs TRBV5-6 and TRBJ2-1; D perhaps matches TRBD2 (6 bases). Germline loops: CDR1 SGHDT, CDR2 YYEEEE. V lost 2 bases and J 7 bases, leaving 10 bases between the germline ends. This CDR3 contains 13 residues. In DNA, the CDR3 is TGTGCCAGCAGCTTTGGAGGGGAGAATGAGCAGTTCTTC. Protein sequence: CASSFGGENEQFF. Complete variable domain (other parts from reference TRBV5-6 and TRBJ2-1): DAGVTQSPTHLIKTRGQQVTLRCSPKSGHDTVSWYQQALGQGPQFIFQYYEEEERQRGNFPDRFSGHQFPNYSSELNVNALLLGDSALYLCASSFGGENEQFFGPGTRLTVL.

The chain has TRBV6-5 and TRBJ2-3, with D perhaps TRBD2 (6 bases). Per the germline V gene, CDR1 is MNHEY and CDR2 is SVGAGI. Trimming left V 6 bases short and J 3 bases short, with 16 bases between. The CDR3 is 15 residues long. As DNA, the CDR3 is TGTGCCAGCAGCATCTCCGGGACTGCTACAGATACGCAGTATTTT. This encodes CASSISGTATDTQYF.

The chain recombines TRBV5-1 with TRBJ2-7, with 12 bases lining up with TRBD2. Germline V gene sequence: CDR1 SGHRS, CDR2 YFSETQ. The CDR3 extends over 17 amino acids. V lost 4 bases, J lost 7 bases, and 15 bases stayed unmatched. The CDR3 loop reads CASSPLGLAGSSGEQYF. CDR3 DNA sequence: TGCGCCAGCAGCCCCCTCGGACTAGCGGGATCTTCTGGGGAGCAGTACTTC. Supplemented by reference TRBV5-1 and TRBJ2-7, the full variable domain reads KAGVTQTPRYLIKTRGQQVTLSCSPISGHRSVSWYQQTPGQGLQFLFEYFSETQRNKGNFPGRFSGRQFSNSRSEMNVSTLELGDSALYLCASSPLGLAGSSGEQYFGPGTRLTVT.

The chain employs TRBV5-1 and TRBJ2-7, with D possibly matching TRBD2 (7 bases). V lost 2 bases and J lost 6, with 9 bases in between. Germline CDR1 reads SGHRS; CDR2 reads YFSETQ. The CDR3 is 12 residues long. The CDR3 nucleotides are TGCGCCAGCAGCTTACGGGGGGCCGAGCAGTACTTC. This codes for CASSLRGAEQYF.

The chain recombines TRBV18 with TRBJ1-2; no clear D. Trimming shortened V by 0 bases and J by 7 bases, and 9 bases separated the two germline ends. CDR3 length: 13 amino acids. Germline CDR1 is KGHSH and CDR2 is LQKENI. Here the CDR3 DNA reads TGTGCCAGCTCACCACCGGCCGGACTTGGCTACACCTTC. Protein: CASSPPAGLGYTF.

The chain couples TRBV11-2 to TRBJ2-7; D may be TRBD2 (6 bases). The CDR3 is 15 amino acids. Per germline, CDR1 SGHAT and CDR2 FQNNGV. V dropped 2 bases and J dropped 4 bases, with 15 bases sitting between them. Here the CDR3 DNA reads TGTGCCAGCAGCTTAAAGCCTAGCGTGACTTACGAGCAGTACTTC. It is translated as CASSLKPSVTYEQYF.

The chain is built from TRBV28 and TRBJ2-7; TRBD1 aligns across 7 bases. J gave up 3 bases and V 3 bases, and 8 bases lay outside the gene matches. This CDR3 has 15 amino acids. CDR1 and CDR2 from the germline V gene are MDHEN and SYDVKM. This CDR3 is CASSFRGQTFYEQYF. The CDR3 DNA reads TGTGCCAGCAGTTTTAGGGGACAGACGTTCTACGAGCAGTACTTC.

This chain joins TRBV7-9 and TRBJ2-3; TRBD1 matches 7 bases. CDR1 SEHNR and CDR2 FQNEAQ come from the germline V gene (reference sequence). With 5 bases clipped from V and 4 bases from J, the junction kept 18 bases outside the gene matches. CDR3 length: 18 residues. The chain's CDR3 is CASSTSYPRDRVADTQYF. The CDR3 DNA reads TGTGCCAGCAGCACCTCTTATCCCCGGGACAGAGTCGCAGATACGCAGTATTTT.

V usage is TRBV28 and J usage is TRBJ1-3, with D maybe TRBD1 (6 bases). This CDR3 has 16 amino acids. Germline V gives CDR1 MDHEN, CDR2 SYDVKM. V lost 5 bases to trimming and J lost 4 bases, with 18 bases between them. The DNA for the CDR3 is TGTGCCAGCAGTGGGGCTGAGGGGGGATCGGGAAACACCATATATTTT. This encodes CASSGAEGGSGNTIYF.

Comments on this clone: Its ends do not fully match the called genes, so a read error is possible. The chain uses TRBV6-5 and TRBJ1-5; D ambiguous. The V gene's germline CDR1 is MNHEY and CDR2 SVGAGI. This CDR3 region has 11 residues. CDR3 bases: TGTGCCAGCGGGCCGGGTCAGGCCCAGCATTTT. Its translation is CASGPGQAQHF.

V and J are TRBV19 and TRBJ1-2; no definite D call. CDR1 LNHDA and CDR2 SQIVND come from the germline V gene (reference sequence). Trimming left V 6 bases short and J 4 bases short, with 18 bases between. The CDR3 runs to 15 residues. The CDR3 sequence is CASRETGPRGYGYTF. CDR3 bases: TGTGCCAGTAGAGAAACCGGGCCACGGGGCTATGGCTACACCTTC.

The chain links TRBV28 to TRBJ1-5; 12 bases agree with TRBD1. Germline CDR1 and CDR2: MDHEN and SYDVKM. This CDR3 region has 16 residues. V was pared by 8 bases and J by 7 bases, with 12 bases of the junction left unmatched. The chain's CDR3 is CASVRWDRGPGQPQHF. CDR3 nucleotide sequence: TGTGCCAGCGTACGATGGGACAGGGGGCCAGGGCAGCCCCAGCATTTT.

V is TRBV7-2 and J is TRBJ2-2; D gene ambiguous. Between the trimmed V and J ends, which lost 2 bases and 4 bases, there was a span of 11 bases. Germline V CDR1 and CDR2: SGHTA, FQGNSA. The CDR3 sequence is 15 residues long. The DNA for the CDR3 is TGTGCCAGCAGCTTAAGTTCACAGATCACCGGGGAGCTGTTTTTT. The encoded protein is CASSLSSQITGELFF.

Turning to this clone: One end of the junction does not line up with germline, which may come from a read error. The chain has TRBV27 and TRBJ2-1, with a possible D match to TRBD1 (5 bases). Germline assignment: CDR1 MNHEY and CDR2 SMNVEV (reference sequence). CDR3 size: 14 residues. CDR3 sequence reads: CASSSQQVYNEQFF. The CDR3 DNA follows: TGTGCCAGCAGTTCCCAACAGGTTTACAATGAACAGTTCTTC.

The CDR3 spells CASRWAGDYGYTF. CDR3 nucleotides: TGCGCCAGCAGGTGGGCAGGGGACTATGGCTACACCTTC. The genes are TRBV5-1 and TRBJ1-2; D might be TRBD1 (6 bases). From germline, CDR1 is SGHRS and CDR2 YFSETQ. With 5 bases removed from V and 3 bases from J, the gap between germline ends came to 11 bases. CDR3 length: 13 amino acids.

On this clone itself: At one end, the junction sequence differs from germline, possibly due to a read error. The V gene is TRBV15, the J gene TRBJ2-3; D may be TRBD2 (7 bases). The CDR3 has 20 residues. Looked up from germline, CDR1 is LNHNV and CDR2 is YYDKDF (reference sequence). The CDR3 bases are TGTGCTACCAGCGGACGAACAAGTAGGGCGGGGGCTCCCAGCACAGATACGCAGTATTTT. It translates to CATSGRTSRAGAPSTDTQYF.

The CDR3 reads CASLRNTGELFF. Written as DNA, the CDR3 is TGTGCCAGCCTAAGGAACACCGGGGAGCTGTTTTTT. V gene TRBV28 combines with J gene TRBJ2-2, with unresolved D. This CDR3 region has 12 residues. Germline V gene sequence: CDR1 MDHEN, CDR2 SYDVKM. The V gene lost 8 bases and the J gene lost 1 base, with 5 bases spanning the gap.

This clone was detected only a few times. The genes are TRBV28 and TRBJ1-1, with D possibly being TRBD1 (5 bases). The V gene lost 5 bases and the J gene lost 2 bases, with 15 bases spanning the gap. Germline V CDR1 and CDR2: MDHEN, SYDVKM. This CDR3 has 15 residues. The CDR3 DNA sequence: TGTGCCAGCAGTGCCCCCAGACAGCCAAACACTGAAGCTTTCTTT. Translated: CASSAPRQPNTEAFF. The variable domain in full, completed from reference TRBV28 and TRBJ1-1, reads DVKVTQSSRYLVKRTGEKVFLECVQDMDHENMFWYRQDPGLGLRLIYFSYDVKMKEKGDIPEGYSVSREKKERFSLILESASTNQTSMYLCASSAPRQPNTEAFFGQGTRLTVV.

The V gene is TRBV7-2, the J gene TRBJ2-3; weak D call: TRBD2 (6 bases). Germline CDR1 reads SGHTA; CDR2 reads FQGNSA. The V end was cut by 3 bases, the J end by 4 bases, with 14 bases between. This CDR3 region has 15 residues. The DNA for the CDR3 is TGTGCCAGCAGCTTGGAGGGAGGAGCGGCAGATACGCAGTATTTT. As protein: CASSLEGGAADTQYF. Full variable domain (remainder filled in from reference TRBV7-2 and TRBJ2-3): GAGVSQSPSNKVTEKGKDVELRCDPISGHTALYWYRQSLGQGLEFLIYFQGNSAPDKSGLPSDRFSAERTGGSVSTLTIQRTQQEDSAVYLCASSLEGGAADTQYFGPGTRLTVL.

V gene TRBV4-1 combines with J gene TRBJ2-5, with 7 bases matching TRBD1. Per the germline V gene, CDR1 is MGHRA and CDR2 is YSYEKL. V lost 0 bases and J lost 5; bases outside the gene matches: 12. This CDR3 has 17 amino acids. The CDR3 coding sequence is TGCGCCAGCAGCCAAGAACCGGGCTCCGGGACAGTTGAGACCCAGTACTTC. It is translated as CASSQEPGSGTVETQYF.